This TCR beta chain derives from a study of T-cell memory formation after mild COVID-19. Findings and caveats of the study: Cross-reactive memory apparently joined, as some responding clones appeared in pre-infection memory. Shrinking CD4+ clones were chiefly CM and EM; CD8+ ones were chiefly EMRA.

Constant-segment primers were used for 5'RACE, and the resulting TCR alpha and TCR beta cDNA libraries carried sample barcodes and UMIs. MiXCR, run by TCRdb on the 5' RACE reads, gives a single entry per CDR3 protein. Among approximately 450,000 distinct CDR3 sequences listed, 15% to 20% were seen once. The CDR3 covers 18 residues. Germline CDR1 SGDLS, CDR2 YYNGEE. V was shortened by 1 base and J by 1 base, with 17 bases between the two germline ends. Remarks on this clonotype: Its matching antigen is unknown.

The sample was PBMCs or a T cell subset sorted from them (not recorded which). This rearrangement joins TRBV9 to TRBJ2-2, with a weak D call TRBD1 (6 bases). The receptor was isolated from an adult woman who had mild COVID-19 (a few samples of this study predate the infection). Cell type and time point are not known. The CDR3 protein is CASSVRGPGVGNTGELFF. The DNA of the CDR3 is TGTGCCAGCAGCGTAAGGGGCCCAGGGGTAGGGAACACCGGGGAGCTGTTTTTT.